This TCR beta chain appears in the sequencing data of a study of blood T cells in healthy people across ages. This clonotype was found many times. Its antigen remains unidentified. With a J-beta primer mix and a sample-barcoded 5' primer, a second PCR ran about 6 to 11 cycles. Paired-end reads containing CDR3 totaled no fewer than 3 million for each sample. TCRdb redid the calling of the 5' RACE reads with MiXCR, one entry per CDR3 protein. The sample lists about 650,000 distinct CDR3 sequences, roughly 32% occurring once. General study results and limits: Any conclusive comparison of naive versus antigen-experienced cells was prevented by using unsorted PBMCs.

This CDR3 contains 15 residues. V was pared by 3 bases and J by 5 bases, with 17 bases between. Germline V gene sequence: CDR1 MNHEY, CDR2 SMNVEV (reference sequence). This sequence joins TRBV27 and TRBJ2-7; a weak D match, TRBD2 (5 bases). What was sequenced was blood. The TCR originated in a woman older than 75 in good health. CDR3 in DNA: TGTGCCAGCAGTTTTCTGAGGTCTGGGAGTCACGAGCAGTACTTC. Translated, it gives CASSFLRSGSHEQYF.